The rows below give T cell receptor beta chains drawn from one sample of a study of immunodeficiency. The assay was immunoSEQ multiplex PCR, and TCRdb's table has in-frame clones only and misses some. The sample consists of about 800 clones, 85% to 95% of them appearing once. Sequenced: CD4+ T cells from blood. Receptors were obtained from a human donor in good health. CDR3s include the opening cysteine and the closing phenylalanine or tryptophan. The order of the fields is V gene, clone size, D gene, J gene, CDR3 protein, CDR3 DNA. The D gene is left open where the match is weak. Rows give clone size only sometimes, using once, few, many, or a class for an expanded clone.

v_call: TRBV19; clone_size: few; d_call: TRBD1; j_call: TRBJ1-5; cdr3_aa: CATWGTGAQPQHF; cdr3_nt: TGTGCCACCTGGGGGACAGGGGCGCAGCCCCAGCATTTT
v_call: TRBV27; clone_size: -; d_call: TRBD1; j_call: TRBJ2-7; cdr3_aa: CATRRKGQNLYEQYF; cdr3_nt: TGTGCCACAAGACGTAAGGGACAGAACCTCTACGAGCAGTACTTC
v_call: TRBV4-1; clone_size: -; d_call: -; j_call: TRBJ1-1; cdr3_aa: CASSLAMGAGTEAFF; cdr3_nt: TGCGCCAGCAGCCTGGCGATGGGGGCAGGGACTGAAGCTTTCTTT
v_call: TRBV10-1; clone_size: -; d_call: TRBD1; j_call: TRBJ1-1; cdr3_aa: CASQRDRVNTEAFF; cdr3_nt: TGCGCCAGCCAGAGGGACAGGGTGAACACTGAAGCTTTCTTT
v_call: TRBV27; clone_size: -; d_call: TRBD2; j_call: TRBJ2-3; cdr3_aa: CASSLFLTGGPDTQYF; cdr3_nt: TGTGCCAGCAGTTTATTCTTAACGGGGGGACCAGATACGCAGTATTTT
v_call: TRBV2; clone_size: once; d_call: -; j_call: TRBJ1-3; cdr3_aa: CASSEGAAGNTIYF; cdr3_nt: TGTGCCAGCAGTGAGGGGGCAGCTGGAAACACCATATATTTT
v_call: TRBV19; clone_size: once; d_call: -; j_call: TRBJ2-7; cdr3_aa: CASSPRAQGGHSYEQYF; cdr3_nt: TGTGCCAGTAGTCCCCGGGCCCAGGGGGGACACTCCTACGAGCAGTACTTC
v_call: TRBV6-2/TRBV6-3; clone_size: -; d_call: TRBD2; j_call: TRBJ2-6; cdr3_aa: CASSYSAAGDPSVLTF; cdr3_nt: TGTGCCAGCAGTTACTCCGCAGCGGGGGACCCCAGTGTCCTGACTTTC
v_call: TRBV20-1; clone_size: -; d_call: TRBD2; j_call: TRBJ2-1; cdr3_aa: CSASSAGGYNEQFF; cdr3_nt: TGCAGTGCTAGTTCCGCGGGGGGGTACAATGAGCAGTTCTTC
v_call: TRBV2; clone_size: -; d_call: -; j_call: TRBJ1-5; cdr3_aa: CASSDRGVDQPQHF; cdr3_nt: TGTGCCAGCAGTGATCGAGGGGTCGATCAGCCCCAGCATTTT
v_call: TRBV4-1; clone_size: -; d_call: -; j_call: TRBJ1-6; cdr3_aa: CASSQDPQGVNNSPLHF; cdr3_nt: TGCGCCAGCAGCCAAGATCCCCAGGGAGTAAATAATTCACCCCTCCACTTT
v_call: TRBV19; clone_size: -; d_call: -; j_call: TRBJ1-2; cdr3_aa: CASSMESSNYGYTF; cdr3_nt: TGTGCCAGTAGTATGGAGTCCTCTAACTATGGCTACACCTTC
v_call: TRBV13; clone_size: -; d_call: -; j_call: TRBJ2-1; cdr3_aa: CASSLRSLSNEQFF; cdr3_nt: TGTGCCAGCAGCTTACGATCCCTGAGCAATGAGCAGTTCTTC
v_call: TRBV19; clone_size: once; d_call: TRBD1; j_call: TRBJ1-4; cdr3_aa: CASSIPGTAEKLFF; cdr3_nt: TGTGCCAGTAGTATCCCCGGGACAGCCGAAAAACTGTTTTTT
v_call: TRBV30; clone_size: -; d_call: -; j_call: TRBJ1-5; cdr3_aa: CAWSGWGFGGNQPQHF; cdr3_nt: TGTGCCTGGAGCGGTTGGGGTTTCGGGGGCAATCAGCCCCAGCATTTT
v_call: TRBV5-1; clone_size: -; d_call: -; j_call: TRBJ2-5; cdr3_aa: CASSLSLRDQETQYF; cdr3_nt: TGCGCCAGCAGCTTGAGCCTTAGAGACCAAGAGACCCAGTACTTC
v_call: TRBV12-3/TRBV12-4; clone_size: -; d_call: -; j_call: TRBJ2-7; cdr3_aa: CASSLGQTYEQYF; cdr3_nt: TGTGCCAGCAGCTTGGGCCAGACCTACGAGCAGTACTTC
v_call: TRBV28; clone_size: -; d_call: -; j_call: TRBJ2-7; cdr3_aa: CASSSWTDSYEQYF; cdr3_nt: TGTGCCAGCAGCTCCTGGACAGATTCCTACGAGCAGTACTTC
v_call: TRBV20-1; clone_size: -; d_call: -; j_call: TRBJ1-2; cdr3_aa: CSASTGHYGYTF; cdr3_nt: TGCAGTGCTAGTACAGGGCACTATGGCTACACCTTC
v_call: TRBV3-1/TRBV3-2; clone_size: -; d_call: -; j_call: TRBJ1-1; cdr3_aa: CASSQALIRRDEAFF; cdr3_nt: TGTGCCAGCAGCCAAGCGTTGATAAGGAGAGATGAAGCTTTCTTT
v_call: TRBV5-1; clone_size: -; d_call: -; j_call: TRBJ2-1; cdr3_aa: CASSFRDAYNEQFF; cdr3_nt: TGCGCCAGCAGCTTCCGGGACGCCTACAATGAGCAGTTCTTC
v_call: TRBV6-5; clone_size: -; d_call: TRBD1; j_call: TRBJ2-7; cdr3_aa: CASSSPGQGHYEQYF; cdr3_nt: TGTGCCAGCAGTTCGCCGGGACAGGGGCACTACGAGCAGTACTTC
v_call: TRBV28; clone_size: -; d_call: -; j_call: TRBJ1-2; cdr3_aa: CASSSSWGGGYGYTF; cdr3_nt: TGTGCCAGCAGTTCCTCATGGGGGGGAGGCTATGGCTACACCTTC